This passage covers 8 T cell receptor beta chains from one sample sequenced in a study of neurological immune-mediated disorders. MiXCR, run by TCRdb on the 5' RACE reads, gives a single entry per CDR3 protein. Of around 90,000 distinct CDR3 sequences detected, roughly an eighth appear once; the ten largest clones hold roughly 4.8%. Time point reported: longitudinal time-point 2. The sample was PBMCs. These receptors originate from a female donor with HTLV-1-associated myelopathy (HAM/TSP).

Points on this clonotype: Being one base from a much bigger clone, this may be a read error. This rearrangement joins TRBV28 to TRBJ2-1; D is possibly TRBD2 (6 bases). The CDR3 is 19 amino acids. Per germline, CDR1 MDHEN and CDR2 SYDVKM. CDR3 residues: CTSSLSPGSPGGSYNEQFF. CDR3 in DNA: TGTACCAGCAGTTTATCCCCTGGGAGCCCTGGGGGGTCCTACAATGAGCAGTTCTTC. Using reference TRBV28 and TRBJ2-1 for the parts outside the CDR3, the full variable domain is DVKVTQSSRYLVKRTGEKVFLECVQDMDHENMFWYRQDPGLGLRLIYFSYDVKMKEKGDIPEGYSVSREKKERFSLILESASTNQTSMYLCTSSLSPGSPGGSYNEQFFGPGTRLTVL.

This clonotype was seen repeatedly, ten times or more. The V gene is TRBV20-1, the J gene TRBJ2-3; 8 bases line up with TRBD1. The junction had 11 bases not matched to a gene; V was cut back by 2 bases and J by 1 base. CDR1 DFQATT and CDR2 SNEGSKA come from the germline V gene (reference sequence). The CDR3 length is 17 residues. The CDR3 is CSARPPPDRVGTDTQYF. The DNA of the CDR3 is TGCAGTGCTAGACCCCCGCCGGACAGGGTGGGCACAGATACGCAGTATTTT.

This clonotype was seen ten or more times. The gene calls are TRBV10-3 and TRBJ2-3; TRBD2 matches at 10 bases. CDR1 ENHRY and CDR2 SYGVKD come from the germline V gene. V gave up 6 bases and J gave up 3 bases; unmatched junction bases: 6. The CDR3 has 15 amino acids. CDR3 in amino acids: CAISEETSGTDTQYF. DNA for the CDR3: TGTGCCATCAGCGAAGAGACTAGCGGGACAGATACGCAGTATTTT.

This clonotype was picked up many times. The V and J genes are TRBV7-9 and TRBJ2-1; D unclear. The length of the CDR3 is 18 residues. The V and J ends lost 6 bases and 0 bases respectively, with 21 bases between them. Germline V gene lookup returns CDR1 SEHNR and CDR2 FQNEAQ (reference sequence). The CDR3 reads CASSPRSGSRRSYNEQFF. In DNA, the CDR3 is TGTGCCAGCAGTCCAAGGAGTGGGTCTCGCCGCTCCTACAATGAGCAGTTCTTC.

This sequence joins TRBV3-1 and TRBJ1-2, with unresolved D. V was pared by 3 bases and J by 0 bases, with 5 bases between. Germline V lookup: CDR1 LGHDT, CDR2 YNNKEL (reference sequence). This CDR3 contains 13 residues. DNA for the CDR3: TGTGCCAGCAGCCAGGGGACTAACTATGGCTACACCTTC. Amino acids: CASSQGTNYGYTF.

This clonotype was observed many times. V usage is TRBV12-3 or TRBV12-4 and J usage is TRBJ2-7; tentative D call: TRBD1 (5 bases). CDR3 length: 12 residues. The V and J ends lost 7 bases and 3 bases respectively, with 10 bases between them. The CDR3 here is CASTMDIYEQYF. CDR3 bases: TGTGCCAGCACCATGGACATCTACGAGCAGTACTTC.

This clonotype was detected ten times or more. J is TRBJ2-2 and V is TRBV7-2; possible D gene TRBD1, 5 bases. CDR1 is SGHTA, CDR2 FQGNSA, per germline. This CDR3 spans 15 amino acids. The V and J ends lost 3 bases and 1 base respectively, with 9 bases between them. The CDR3 is CASSLQGMNTGELFF. The CDR3 DNA reads as TGTGCCAGCAGCTTGCAGGGCATGAACACCGGGGAGCTGTTTTTT.

This clonotype was recorded many times. This chain connects TRBV20-1 to TRBJ1-1; D unclear. Trimming left V 0 bases short and J 0 bases short, with 17 bases between. The CDR3 runs 17 residues. Germline V gives CDR1 DFQATT, CDR2 SNEGSKA (reference sequence). This CDR3 reads CSARDLFGTAVNTEAFF. Here the CDR3 DNA reads TGCAGTGCTAGAGATCTCTTTGGCACAGCAGTGAACACTGAAGCTTTCTTT.